One sample yielded the 14 T cell receptor beta chains listed below, sequenced in a study of T cells in Graves' hyperthyroidism and ophthalmopathy. RNA transcripts served as the template for amplifying TCR beta CDR3 regions. With the HTBI primer set, the TCR CDR3 went through a first round of RT-PCR. Each CDR3 protein gets one entry after TCRdb re-called the multiplex PCR reads with MiXCR. Of roughly 420,000 distinct CDR3 sequences detected, 15% to 18% appear once; the ten largest clones hold about 14%. The sequencing sample was made of blood. The receptors derive from a young woman with Graves' hyperthyroidism.

This clonotype was counted at least ten times. The gene calls are TRBV5-5 and TRBJ2-5; 13 bases map to TRBD2. CDR1 is SGHKS, CDR2 YYEKEE, per germline (reference sequence). The J segment lost 5 bases and the V segment lost 6 bases, leaving 7 bases of the junction unmatched. The CDR3 is 15 residues long. Here the CDR3 DNA reads TGTGCCAGCACCAGACTAGCGGGGGGTGGCGAGACCCAGTACTTC. This encodes CASTRLAGGGETQYF. Drawing the rest from reference TRBV5-5 and TRBJ2-5, the complete variable domain is DAGVTQSPTHLIKTRGQQVTLRCSPISGHKSVSWYQQVLGQGPQFIFQYYEKEERGRGNFPDRFSARQFPNYSSELNVNALLLGDSALYLCASTRLAGGGETQYFGPGTRLLVL.

This clonotype was counted at least ten times. This chain joins TRBV18 and TRBJ2-1; tentatively, D is TRBD1 or TRBD2 (5 bases each). Germline loops: CDR1 KGHSH, CDR2 LQKENI. This CDR3 has 16 residues. V was clipped by 2 bases and J by 1 base, with 12 bases between them. CDR3 in amino acids: CASSPEFGGSYNEQFF. As DNA, the CDR3 is TGTGCCAGCTCACCAGAGTTTGGGGGATCCTACAATGAGCAGTTCTTC. Filled out from reference TRBV18 and TRBJ2-1, the complete variable domain reads NAGVMQNPRHLVRRRGQEARLRCSPMKGHSHVYWYRQLPEEGLKFMVYLQKENIIDESGMPKERFSAEFPKEGPSILRIQQVVRGDSAAYFCASSPEFGGSYNEQFFGPGTRLTVL.

The V and J genes are TRBV3-1 and TRBJ2-7; D ambiguous. The V gene lost 2 bases and the J gene lost 6 bases, with 23 bases spanning the gap. The V gene's germline CDR1 is LGHDT and CDR2 YNNKEL (reference sequence). CDR3 length equals 17 residues. The CDR3 reads CASSQTILRSTVPEQYF. The CDR3 bases are TGTGCCAGCAGCCAAACCATCCTTAGGAGTACGGTCCCCGAGCAGTACTTC.

This clonotype was recorded many times. This chain uses TRBV20-1 with TRBJ2-1; D gene uncertain. Trimming pared 4 bases from V and 3 bases from J, leaving 10 bases between. The CDR3 is made up of 13 amino acids. Looked up from germline, CDR1 is DFQATT and CDR2 is SNEGSKA (reference sequence). In nucleotides, the CDR3 is TGCAGTGCTAAAGGTTGGAGCTACAATGAGCAGTTCTTC. Translated: CSAKGWSYNEQFF.

This clonotype was counted many times. This CDR3 is CASSSRTTDTQYF. In DNA form, the CDR3 reads TGTGCCAGCAGCTCCCGGACCACAGATACGCAGTATTTT. This chain links TRBV9 with TRBJ2-3; D unclear. Germline loops: CDR1 SGDLS, CDR2 YYNGEE. V gave up 4 bases and J gave up 2 bases, with 8 bases separating them. This CDR3 spans 13 amino acids.

This clonotype was counted many times. The chain carries TRBV29-1 and TRBJ2-7; the match to TRBD1 covers 7 bases. V dropped 4 bases and J dropped 0; count of bases not matched to a gene: 9. Germline V CDR1 and CDR2: SQVTM, ANQGSEA. The CDR3 runs 15 residues. CDR3 nucleotides: TGCAGCGTTGGGCGTTACGGGACAGCCTCCTACGAGCAGTACTTC. Translating it yields CSVGRYGTASYEQYF.

The rearrangement links TRBV9 to TRBJ2-7; D perhaps matches TRBD2 (5 bases). The CDR3 covers 14 residues. CDR1 SGDLS and CDR2 YYNGEE come from the germline V gene. The V end was cut by 2 bases, the J end by 4 bases, with 13 bases between. CDR3 sequence: CASSVTGEGYEQYF. The CDR3 coding sequence is TGTGCCAGCAGCGTCACCGGGGAAGGGTACGAGCAGTACTTC.

This clonotype has a handful of counts. The chain carries TRBV10-3 and TRBJ2-5; tentative D call: TRBD1 (6 bases). Germline values: CDR1 ENHRY, CDR2 SYGVKD. The CDR3 is made up of 14 amino acids. V was shortened by 6 bases and J by 6 bases, with 17 bases between the two germline ends. CDR3 sequence reads: CAISRGGWEQTQYF. CDR3 nucleotide sequence: TGTGCCATCAGCCGAGGGGGTTGGGAACAGACCCAGTACTTC.

V gene TRBV7-9 combines with J gene TRBJ2-3; 8 bases align to TRBD2. Germline CDR1 and CDR2: SEHNR and FQNEAQ (reference sequence). After removal of 8 bases from V and 5 bases from J, the junction contained 6 bases not matched to a gene. The CDR3 totals 13 residues. CDR3 in DNA: TGTGCCAGCCTTCGGGAGGGCATAGATACGCAGTATTTT. Its translation is CASLREGIDTQYF.

This clonotype showed up just a few times. V and J are TRBV6-2 or TRBV6-3 and TRBJ2-2, with no clear D. Trimming pared 2 bases from V and 3 bases from J, leaving 22 bases between. The V gene's germline CDR1 is MNHEY and CDR2 SVGEGT. This CDR3 contains 19 residues. This chain's CDR3 is CASSYLPSGPYRDTGELFF. CDR3 nucleotides: TGTGCCAGCAGTTACCTCCCATCTGGGCCGTACCGGGACACCGGGGAGCTGTTTTTT.

This clonotype was detected a few times. The gene calls are TRBV5-1 and TRBJ2-2, with 9 bases fitting TRBD2. The CDR3 spans 17 residues. Germline V lookup: CDR1 SGHRS, CDR2 YFSETQ. Germline trimming cut 2 bases from V and 0 bases from J; bases unmatched to any gene: 5. Here the CDR3 DNA reads TGCGCCAGCAGCTTACGGACTAGCGTAGCGAACACCGGGGAGCTGTTTTTT. It codes for CASSLRTSVANTGELFF.

This clonotype was detected ten times or more. The V call is TRBV11-2, the J call TRBJ2-1; 13 bases match TRBD2. V trimming: 4 bases; J trimming: 6 bases; junction bases outside the gene matches: 9. The germline V gene has CDR1 SGHAT and CDR2 FQNNGV. CDR3 length equals 17 residues. For the CDR3, the DNA is TGTGCCAGCAGCTCCTTAAGGACTAGCGGGAGTCTCAATGAGCAGTTCTTC. This gives the protein CASSSLRTSGSLNEQFF.

This clonotype was found once. The chain combines TRBV12-3 or TRBV12-4 with TRBJ1-3; 10 bases match TRBD1. This CDR3 has 16 residues. J lost 7 bases, V lost 7 bases, and 13 bases had no gene match. DNA for the CDR3: TGTGCCAGCACTGGGTTCGGGACAGGGGTTGCTAACACCATATATTTT. Residues: CASTGFGTGVANTIYF.

This clonotype was observed a handful of times. The chain employs TRBV20-1 and TRBJ2-1, with 7 bases aligning to TRBD2. CDR1 is DFQATT, CDR2 SNEGSKA, per germline (reference sequence). Trimming at V came to 3 bases and at J to 10 bases, leaving 12 bases not matched to a gene. The length of the CDR3 is 14 residues. The CDR3 loop reads CSARFGLVRGEQFF. The CDR3 bases are TGCAGTGCTAGGTTCGGACTAGTCCGTGGGGAGCAGTTCTTC.